This TCR beta chain originates from a study of blood T cell repertoires in COVID-19. This CDR3 region has 15 residues. Germline V gene lookup returns CDR1 MNHEY and CDR2 SVGAGI. The germline V and J ends were trimmed by 8 bases and 7 bases, with 23 bases remaining between them. This table comes from immunoSEQ multiplex PCR, and its TCRdb copy is limited to in-frame clones, with some not included. The sample comprises under 300,000 clones, 60% to 75% of which are singletons, and more than 2.5% rests with the top ten. The source of this sequence is a woman older than 75 with acute or convalescent COVID-19. Input material: peripheral blood. The rearrangement links TRBV6-5 to TRBJ1-1; tentatively, D is TRBD1 (5 bases). CDR3: CASLRPGRGGGEAFF. The CDR3 nucleotides are TGTGCCAGCTTAAGACCGGGACGGGGAGGAGGTGAAGCTTTCTTT.